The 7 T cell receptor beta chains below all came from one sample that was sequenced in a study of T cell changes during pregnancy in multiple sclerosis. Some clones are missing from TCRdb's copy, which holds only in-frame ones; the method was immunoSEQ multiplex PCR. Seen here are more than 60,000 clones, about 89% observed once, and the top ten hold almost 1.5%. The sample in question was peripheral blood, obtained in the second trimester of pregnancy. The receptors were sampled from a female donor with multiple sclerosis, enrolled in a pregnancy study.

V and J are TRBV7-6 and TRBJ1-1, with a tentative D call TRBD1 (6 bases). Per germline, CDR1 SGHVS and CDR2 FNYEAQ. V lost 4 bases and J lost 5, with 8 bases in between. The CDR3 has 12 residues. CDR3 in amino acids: CASSSQGTEAFF. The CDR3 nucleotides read TGTGCCAGCAGCTCACAGGGAACTGAAGCTTTCTTT.

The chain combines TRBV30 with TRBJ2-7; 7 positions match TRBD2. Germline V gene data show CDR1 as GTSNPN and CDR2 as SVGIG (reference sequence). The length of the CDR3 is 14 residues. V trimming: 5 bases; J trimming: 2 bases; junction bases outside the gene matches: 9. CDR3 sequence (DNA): TGTGCCTGGGACCCGGGAGGATCCGCCTACGAGCAGTACTTC. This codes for CAWDPGGSAYEQYF.

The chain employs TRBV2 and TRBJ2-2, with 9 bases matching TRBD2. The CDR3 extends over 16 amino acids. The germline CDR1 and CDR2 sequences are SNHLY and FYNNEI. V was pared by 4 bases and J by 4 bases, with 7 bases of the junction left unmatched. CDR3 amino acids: CASSGAGGPLTGELFF. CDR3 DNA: TGTGCCAGCAGTGGAGCGGGAGGCCCGCTCACCGGGGAGCTGTTTTTT.

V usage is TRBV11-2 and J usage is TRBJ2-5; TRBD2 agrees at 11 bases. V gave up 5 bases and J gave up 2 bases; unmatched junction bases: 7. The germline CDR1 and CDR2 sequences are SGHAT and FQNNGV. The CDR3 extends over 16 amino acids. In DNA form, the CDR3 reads TGTGCCAGCAGCCCCCCGGGACTAGCGGTTCAAGAGACCCAGTACTTC. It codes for CASSPPGLAVQETQYF.

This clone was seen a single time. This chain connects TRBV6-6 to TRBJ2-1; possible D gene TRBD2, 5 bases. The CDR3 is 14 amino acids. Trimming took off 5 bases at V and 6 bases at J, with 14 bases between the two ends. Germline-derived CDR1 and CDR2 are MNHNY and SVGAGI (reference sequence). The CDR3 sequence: CASSIADWRNEQFF. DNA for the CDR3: TGTGCCAGCAGTATCGCGGACTGGCGCAATGAGCAGTTCTTC.

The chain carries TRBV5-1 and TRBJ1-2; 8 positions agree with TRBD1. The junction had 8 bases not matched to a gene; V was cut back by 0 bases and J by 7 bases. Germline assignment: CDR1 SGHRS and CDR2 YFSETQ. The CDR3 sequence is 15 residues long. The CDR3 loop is CASSLAPGGLRGYTF. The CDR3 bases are TGCGCCAGCAGCTTGGCGCCAGGGGGCTTGCGTGGCTACACCTTC.

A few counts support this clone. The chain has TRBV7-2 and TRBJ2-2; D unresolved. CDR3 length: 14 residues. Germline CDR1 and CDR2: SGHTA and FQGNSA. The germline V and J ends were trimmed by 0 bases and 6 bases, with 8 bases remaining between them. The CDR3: CASSLASTPGELFF. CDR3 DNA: TGTGCCAGCAGCTTAGCTAGTACCCCCGGGGAGCTGTTTTTT.